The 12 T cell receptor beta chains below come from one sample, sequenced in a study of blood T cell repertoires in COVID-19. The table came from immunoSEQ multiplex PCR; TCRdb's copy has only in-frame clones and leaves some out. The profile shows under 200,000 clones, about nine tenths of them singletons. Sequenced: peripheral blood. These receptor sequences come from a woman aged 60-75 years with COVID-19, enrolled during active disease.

The CDR3 here is CASSQGQGLATGELFF. The CDR3 DNA reads TGTGCCAGTAGTCAGGGACAGGGTTTGGCCACCGGGGAGCTGTTTTTT. This chain joins TRBV19 and TRBJ2-2; 9 bases are shared with TRBD1. V was clipped by 5 bases and J by 4 bases; unmatched bases: 8. The germline CDR1 and CDR2 sequences are LNHDA and SQIVND (reference sequence). CDR3 length: 16 amino acids.

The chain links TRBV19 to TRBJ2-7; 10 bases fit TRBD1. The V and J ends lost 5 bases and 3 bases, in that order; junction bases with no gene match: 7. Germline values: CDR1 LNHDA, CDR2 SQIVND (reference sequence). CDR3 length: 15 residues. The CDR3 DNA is TGTGCCAGTAGTCTCGGCGGGACAGGGGACTACGAGCAGTACTTC. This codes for CASSLGGTGDYEQYF.

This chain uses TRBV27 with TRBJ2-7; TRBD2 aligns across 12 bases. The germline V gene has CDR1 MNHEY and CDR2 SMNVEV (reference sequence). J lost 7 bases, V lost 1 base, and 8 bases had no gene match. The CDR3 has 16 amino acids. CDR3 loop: CASSLLESSGRGEQYF. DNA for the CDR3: TGTGCCAGCAGTTTATTGGAGTCTAGCGGGAGGGGGGAGCAGTACTTC.

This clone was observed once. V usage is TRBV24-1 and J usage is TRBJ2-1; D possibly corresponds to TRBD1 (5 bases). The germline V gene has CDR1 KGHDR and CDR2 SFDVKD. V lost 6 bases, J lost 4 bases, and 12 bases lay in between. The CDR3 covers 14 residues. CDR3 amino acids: CATSIQGTYNEQFF. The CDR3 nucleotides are TGTGCCACCAGTATTCAGGGTACTTACAATGAGCAGTTCTTC.

CDR3 DNA: TGTGCCAGCGGACGGGGGGCAACTAATGAAAAACTGTTTTTT. The encoded protein is CASGRGATNEKLFF. The chain couples TRBV5-8 to TRBJ1-4, with D possibly TRBD1 on 5 matching bases. V gave up 7 bases and J gave up 0 bases, with 10 bases separating them. This CDR3 has 14 amino acids. The germline CDR1 and CDR2 sequences are SGHTS and YDEGEE.

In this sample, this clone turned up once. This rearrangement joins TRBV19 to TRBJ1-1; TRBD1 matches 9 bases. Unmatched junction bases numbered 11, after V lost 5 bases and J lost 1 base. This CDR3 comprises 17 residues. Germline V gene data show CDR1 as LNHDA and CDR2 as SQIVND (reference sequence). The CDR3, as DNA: TGTGCCAGTAGTCCCTCGGACAGGGGAGGGGGGAACACTGAAGCTTTCTTT. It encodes CASSPSDRGGGNTEAFF.

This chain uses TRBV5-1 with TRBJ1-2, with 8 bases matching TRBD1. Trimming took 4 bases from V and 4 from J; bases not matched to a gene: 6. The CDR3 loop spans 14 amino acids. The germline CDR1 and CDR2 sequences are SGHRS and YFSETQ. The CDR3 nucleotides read TGCGCCAGCAGCCGGGACAGGTGGAGCTATGGCTACACCTTC. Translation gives CASSRDRWSYGYTF.

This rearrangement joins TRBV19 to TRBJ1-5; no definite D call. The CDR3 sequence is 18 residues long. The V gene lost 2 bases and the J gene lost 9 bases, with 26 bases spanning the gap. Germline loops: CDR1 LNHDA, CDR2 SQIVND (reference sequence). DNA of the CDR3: TGTGCCAGTAGTATATCCACATCCCATGAGCGGTTAGCTTGGCCCCAGCATTTT. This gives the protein CASSISTSHERLAWPQHF.

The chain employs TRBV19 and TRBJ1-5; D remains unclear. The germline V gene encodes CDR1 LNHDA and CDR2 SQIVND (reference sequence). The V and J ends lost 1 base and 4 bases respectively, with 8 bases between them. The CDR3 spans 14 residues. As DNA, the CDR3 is TGTGCCAGTAGTATAGTGGCGGGGAATCAGCCCCAGCATTTT. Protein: CASSIVAGNQPQHF.

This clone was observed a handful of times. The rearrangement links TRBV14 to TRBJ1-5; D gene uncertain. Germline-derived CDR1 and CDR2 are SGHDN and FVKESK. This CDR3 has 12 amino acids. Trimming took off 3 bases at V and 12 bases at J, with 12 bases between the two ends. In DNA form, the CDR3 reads TGTGCCAGCAGCCACCTGGGCGGGGACCAGCATTTT. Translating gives CASSHLGGDQHF.

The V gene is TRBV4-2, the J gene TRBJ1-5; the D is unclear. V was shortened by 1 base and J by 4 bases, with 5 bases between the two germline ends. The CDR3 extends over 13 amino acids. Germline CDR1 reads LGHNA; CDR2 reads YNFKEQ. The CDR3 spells CASSQGPNQPQHF. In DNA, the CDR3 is TGTGCCAGCAGCCAAGGTCCTAATCAGCCCCAGCATTTT.

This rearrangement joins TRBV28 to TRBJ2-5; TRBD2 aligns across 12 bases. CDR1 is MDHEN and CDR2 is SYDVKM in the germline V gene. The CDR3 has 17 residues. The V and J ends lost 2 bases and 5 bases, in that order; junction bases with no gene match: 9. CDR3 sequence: CASSLGELAGGGETQYF. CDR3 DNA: TGTGCCAGCAGTTTAGGGGAACTAGCGGGAGGCGGCGAGACCCAGTACTTC.